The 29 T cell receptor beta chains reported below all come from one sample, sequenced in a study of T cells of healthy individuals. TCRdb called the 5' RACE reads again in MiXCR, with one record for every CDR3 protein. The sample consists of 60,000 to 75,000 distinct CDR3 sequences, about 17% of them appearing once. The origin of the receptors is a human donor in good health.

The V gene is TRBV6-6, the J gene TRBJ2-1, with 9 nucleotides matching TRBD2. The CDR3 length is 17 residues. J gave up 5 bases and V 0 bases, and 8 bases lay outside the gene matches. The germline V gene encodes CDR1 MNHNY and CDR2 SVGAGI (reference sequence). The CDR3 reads CASSYSKWSSGNNEQFF. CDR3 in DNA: TGTGCCAGCAGTTACTCGAAGTGGTCTAGCGGGAACAATGAGCAGTTCTTC.

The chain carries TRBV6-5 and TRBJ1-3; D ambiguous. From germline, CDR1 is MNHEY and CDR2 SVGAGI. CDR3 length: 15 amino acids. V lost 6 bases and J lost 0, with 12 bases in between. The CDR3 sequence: CASRIGWGSGNTIYF. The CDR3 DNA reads TGTGCCAGCAGAATCGGTTGGGGCTCTGGAAACACCATATATTTT.

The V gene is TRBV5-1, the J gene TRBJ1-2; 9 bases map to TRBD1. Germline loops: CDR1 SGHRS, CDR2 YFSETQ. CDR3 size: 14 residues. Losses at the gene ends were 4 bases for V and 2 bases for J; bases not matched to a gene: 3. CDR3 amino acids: CASSGTGINYGYTF. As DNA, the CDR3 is TGCGCCAGCAGCGGGACAGGGATCAACTATGGCTACACCTTC.

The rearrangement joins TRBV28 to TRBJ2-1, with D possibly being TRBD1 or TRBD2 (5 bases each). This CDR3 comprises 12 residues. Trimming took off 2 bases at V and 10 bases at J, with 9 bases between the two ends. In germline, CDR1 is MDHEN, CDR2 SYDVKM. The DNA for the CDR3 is TGTGCCAGCAGTTTAGGGGGTCGGGAGCAGTTCTTC. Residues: CASSLGGREQFF.

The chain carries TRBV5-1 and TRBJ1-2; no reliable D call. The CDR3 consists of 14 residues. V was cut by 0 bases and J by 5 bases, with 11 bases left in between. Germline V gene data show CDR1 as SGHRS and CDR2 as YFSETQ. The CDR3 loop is CASSLGQHQYGYTF. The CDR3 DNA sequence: TGCGCCAGCAGCTTGGGCCAGCATCAATATGGCTACACCTTC.

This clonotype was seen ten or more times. In DNA, the CDR3 is TGCAGTGCCTCCGGGACAGGGGGTCTGAACACTGAAGCTTTCTTT. Its translation is CSASGTGGLNTEAFF. The V call is TRBV20-1, the J call TRBJ1-1, with 11 positions matching TRBD1. The CDR3 spans 15 residues. The V and J ends lost 6 bases and 0 bases, in that order; junction bases with no gene match: 6. Germline CDR1 reads DFQATT; CDR2 reads SNEGSKA (reference sequence).

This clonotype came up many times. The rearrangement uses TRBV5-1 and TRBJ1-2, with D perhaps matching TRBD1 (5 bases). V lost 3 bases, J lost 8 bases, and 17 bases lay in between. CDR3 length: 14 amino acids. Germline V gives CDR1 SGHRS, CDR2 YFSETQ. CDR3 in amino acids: CASSSTGTELGYTF. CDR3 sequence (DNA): TGCGCCAGCAGCTCAACCGGGACCGAGCTCGGCTACACCTTC.

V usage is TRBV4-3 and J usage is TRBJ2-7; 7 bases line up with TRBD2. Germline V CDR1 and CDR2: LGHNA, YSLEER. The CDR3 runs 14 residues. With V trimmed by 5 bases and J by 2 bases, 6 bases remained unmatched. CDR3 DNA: TGCGCCAGCAGCACCCGGGACTACCCCTACGAGCAGTACTTC. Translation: CASSTRDYPYEQYF.

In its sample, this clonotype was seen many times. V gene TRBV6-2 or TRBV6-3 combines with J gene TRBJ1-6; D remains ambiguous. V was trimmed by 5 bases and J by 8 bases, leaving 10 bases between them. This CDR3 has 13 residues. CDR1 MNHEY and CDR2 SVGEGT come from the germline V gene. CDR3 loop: CASSTRMDSPLHF. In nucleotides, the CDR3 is TGTGCCAGCAGTACCCGGATGGATTCACCCCTCCACTTT.

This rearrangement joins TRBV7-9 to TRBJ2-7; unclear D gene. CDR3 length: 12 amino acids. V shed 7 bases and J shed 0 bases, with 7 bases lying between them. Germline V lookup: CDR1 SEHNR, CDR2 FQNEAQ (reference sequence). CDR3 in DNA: TGTGCCAGCACTAAAAGCTCCTACGAGCAGTACTTC. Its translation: CASTKSSYEQYF. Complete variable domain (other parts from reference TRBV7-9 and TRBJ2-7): DTGVSQNPRHKITKRGQNVTFRCDPISEHNRLYWYRQTLGQGPEFLTYFQNEAQLEKSRLLSDRFSAERPKGSFSTLEIQRTEQGDSAMYLCASTKSSYEQYFGPGTRLTVT.

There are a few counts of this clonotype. The DNA of the CDR3 is TGTGCCAGCAGCTTTAGAATTAGCTCCTACAATGAGCAGTTCTTC. Translated, it gives CASSFRISSYNEQFF. The chain couples TRBV11-1 to TRBJ2-1; no firm D call. Per germline, CDR1 SGHAT and CDR2 FQDESV (reference sequence). This CDR3 is built from 15 residues. The ends were cut back, 3 bases at V and 0 bases at J, with 9 bases in the middle.

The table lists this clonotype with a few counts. CDR3 region: CASSVGTVQETQYF. The CDR3 coding sequence is TGTGCCAGCAGCGTAGGGACCGTCCAAGAGACCCAGTACTTC. The gene calls are TRBV9 and TRBJ2-5; D is unresolved. The CDR3 totals 14 residues. Trimming shortened V by 0 bases and J by 1 base, and 7 bases separated the two germline ends. Germline V gene lookup returns CDR1 SGDLS and CDR2 YYNGEE.

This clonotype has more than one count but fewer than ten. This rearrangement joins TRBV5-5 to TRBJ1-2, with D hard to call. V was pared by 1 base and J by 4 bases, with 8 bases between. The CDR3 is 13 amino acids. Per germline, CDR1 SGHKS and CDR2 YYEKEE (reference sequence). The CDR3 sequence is CASSLQDFYGYTF. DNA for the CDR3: TGTGCCAGCAGCTTGCAGGACTTCTATGGCTACACCTTC.

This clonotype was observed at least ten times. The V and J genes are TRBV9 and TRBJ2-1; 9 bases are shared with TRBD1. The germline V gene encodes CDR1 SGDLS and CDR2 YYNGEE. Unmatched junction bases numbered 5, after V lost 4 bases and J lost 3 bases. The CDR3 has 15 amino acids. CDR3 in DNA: TGTGCCAGCAGCCCAACGGACAGGGGCTACAATGAGCAGTTCTTC. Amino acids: CASSPTDRGYNEQFF.

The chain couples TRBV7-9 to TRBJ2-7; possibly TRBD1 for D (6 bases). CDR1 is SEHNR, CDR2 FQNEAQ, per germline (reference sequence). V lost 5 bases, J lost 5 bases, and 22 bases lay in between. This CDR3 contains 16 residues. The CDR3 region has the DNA TGTGCCAGCAGCACCCTGGACAGTTCGGTCCCCCACGAGCAGTACTTC. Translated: CASSTLDSSVPHEQYF.

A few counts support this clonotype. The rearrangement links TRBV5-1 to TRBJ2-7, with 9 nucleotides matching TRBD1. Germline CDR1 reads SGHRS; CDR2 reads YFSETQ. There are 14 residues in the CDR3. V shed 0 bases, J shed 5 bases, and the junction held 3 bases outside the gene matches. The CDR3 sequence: CASSLGTGVDEQYF. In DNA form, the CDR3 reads TGCGCCAGCAGCTTGGGGACAGGGGTCGACGAGCAGTACTTC.

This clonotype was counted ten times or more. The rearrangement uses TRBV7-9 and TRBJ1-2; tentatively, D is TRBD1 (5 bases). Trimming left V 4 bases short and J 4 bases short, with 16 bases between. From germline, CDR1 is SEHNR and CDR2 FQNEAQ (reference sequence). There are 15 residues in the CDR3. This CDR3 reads CASSSTGTAFYGYTF. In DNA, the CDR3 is TGTGCCAGCAGCTCGACTGGGACGGCTTTCTATGGCTACACCTTC. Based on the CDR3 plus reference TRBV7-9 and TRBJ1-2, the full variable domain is DTGVSQNPRHKITKRGQNVTFRCDPISEHNRLYWYRQTLGQGPEFLTYFQNEAQLEKSRLLSDRFSAERPKGSFSTLEIQRTEQGDSAMYLCASSSTGTAFYGYTFGSGTRLTVV.

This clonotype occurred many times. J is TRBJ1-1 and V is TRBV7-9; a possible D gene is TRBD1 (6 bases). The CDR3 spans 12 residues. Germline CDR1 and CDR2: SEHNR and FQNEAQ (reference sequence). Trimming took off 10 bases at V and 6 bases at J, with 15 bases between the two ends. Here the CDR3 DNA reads TGTGCCACCAGAGGGGGTAGCCCTGAAGCTTTCTTT. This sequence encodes CATRGGSPEAFF. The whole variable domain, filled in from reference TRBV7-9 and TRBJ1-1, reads DTGVSQNPRHKITKRGQNVTFRCDPISEHNRLYWYRQTLGQGPEFLTYFQNEAQLEKSRLLSDRFSAERPKGSFSTLEIQRTEQGDSAMYLCATRGGSPEAFFGQGTRLTVV.

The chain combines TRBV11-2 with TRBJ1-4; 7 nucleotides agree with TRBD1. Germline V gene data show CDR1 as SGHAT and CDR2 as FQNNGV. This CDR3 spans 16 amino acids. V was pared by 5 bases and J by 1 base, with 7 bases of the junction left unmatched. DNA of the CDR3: TGTGCCAGCAGCAGAAGGGGGCGCGGAACTAATGAAAAACTGTTTTTT. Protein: CASSRRGRGTNEKLFF.

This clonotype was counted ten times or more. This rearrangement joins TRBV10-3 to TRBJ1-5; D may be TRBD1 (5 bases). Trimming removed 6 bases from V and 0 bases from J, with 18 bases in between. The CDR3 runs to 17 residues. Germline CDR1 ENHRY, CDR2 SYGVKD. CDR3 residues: CAISGGRASNSNQPQHF. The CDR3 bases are TGTGCCATCAGCGGCGGCAGGGCCTCCAATAGCAATCAGCCCCAGCATTTT.

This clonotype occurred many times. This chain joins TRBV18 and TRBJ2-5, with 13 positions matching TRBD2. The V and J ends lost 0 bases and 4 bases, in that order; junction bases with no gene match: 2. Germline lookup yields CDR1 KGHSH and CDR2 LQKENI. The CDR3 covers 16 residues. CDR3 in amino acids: CASSPPGLAGVETQYF. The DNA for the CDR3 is TGTGCCAGCTCACCACCCGGACTAGCGGGAGTAGAGACCCAGTACTTC.

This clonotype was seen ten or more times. CDR3: CASSFDRGGYTF. For the CDR3, the DNA is TGTGCCAGCAGCTTCGACAGGGGGGGCTACACCTTC. The rearrangement joins TRBV7-2 to TRBJ1-2, with 9 nucleotides matching TRBD1. V lost 3 bases, J lost 8 bases, and 1 base stayed unmatched. The CDR3 extends over 12 amino acids. Per the germline V gene, CDR1 is SGHTA and CDR2 is FQGNSA.

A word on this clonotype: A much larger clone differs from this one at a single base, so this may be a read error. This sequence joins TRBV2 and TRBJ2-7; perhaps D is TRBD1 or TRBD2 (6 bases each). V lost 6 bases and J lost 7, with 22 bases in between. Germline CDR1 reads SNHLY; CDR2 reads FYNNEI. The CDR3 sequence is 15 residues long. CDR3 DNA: TGTGCCAGCAGGAGCGATATGGGACACGGGGGAGAGCAGTACTTC. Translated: CASRSDMGHGGEQYF. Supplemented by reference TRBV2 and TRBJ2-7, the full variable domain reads EPEVTQTPSHQVTQMGQEVILRCVPISNHLYFYWYRQILGQKVEFLVSFYNNEISEKSEIFDDQFSVERPDGSNFTLKIRSTKLEDSAMYFCASRSDMGHGGEQYFGPGTRLTVT.

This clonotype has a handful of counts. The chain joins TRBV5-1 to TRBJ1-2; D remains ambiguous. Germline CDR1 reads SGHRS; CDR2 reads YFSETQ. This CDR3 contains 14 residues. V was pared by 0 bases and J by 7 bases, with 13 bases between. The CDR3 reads CASSLDGGDRGYTF. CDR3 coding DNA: TGCGCCAGCAGCTTGGATGGCGGGGATCGTGGCTACACCTTC. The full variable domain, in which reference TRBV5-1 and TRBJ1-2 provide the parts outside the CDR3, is KAGVTQTPRYLIKTRGQQVTLSCSPISGHRSVSWYQQTPGQGLQFLFEYFSETQRNKGNFPGRFSGRQFSNSRSEMNVSTLELGDSALYLCASSLDGGDRGYTFGSGTRLTVV.

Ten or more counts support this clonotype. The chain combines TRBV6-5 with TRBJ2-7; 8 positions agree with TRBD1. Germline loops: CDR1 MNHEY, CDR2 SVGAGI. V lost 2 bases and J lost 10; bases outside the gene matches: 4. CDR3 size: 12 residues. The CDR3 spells CASSYRGQGQYF. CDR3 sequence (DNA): TGTGCCAGCAGTTACCGAGGACAGGGACAGTACTTC.

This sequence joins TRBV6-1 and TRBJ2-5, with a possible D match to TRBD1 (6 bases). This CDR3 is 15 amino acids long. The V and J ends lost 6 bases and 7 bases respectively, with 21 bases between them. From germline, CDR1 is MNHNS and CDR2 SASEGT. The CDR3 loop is CASRGQMRVVGTQYF. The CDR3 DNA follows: TGTGCCAGCAGGGGACAAATGAGGGTTGTCGGGACCCAGTACTTC.

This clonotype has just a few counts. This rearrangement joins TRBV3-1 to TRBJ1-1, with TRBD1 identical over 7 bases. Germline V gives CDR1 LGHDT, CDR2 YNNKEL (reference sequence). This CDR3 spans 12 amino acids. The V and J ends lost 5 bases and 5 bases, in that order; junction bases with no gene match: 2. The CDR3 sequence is CASSSRGTEAFF. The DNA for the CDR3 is TGTGCCAGCAGCTCCAGGGGGACTGAAGCTTTCTTT.

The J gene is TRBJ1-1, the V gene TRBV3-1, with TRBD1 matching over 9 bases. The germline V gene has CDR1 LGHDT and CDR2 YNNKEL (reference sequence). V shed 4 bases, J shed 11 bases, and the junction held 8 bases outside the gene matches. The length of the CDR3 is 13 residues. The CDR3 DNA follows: TGTGCCAGCAGCCCCGGGACAGGGTCATTGGCTTTCTTT. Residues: CASSPGTGSLAFF.

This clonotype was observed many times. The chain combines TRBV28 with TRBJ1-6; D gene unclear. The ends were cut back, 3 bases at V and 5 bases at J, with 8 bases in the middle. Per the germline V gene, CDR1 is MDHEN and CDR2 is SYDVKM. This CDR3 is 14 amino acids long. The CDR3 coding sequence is TGTGCCAGCAGTTTCGGACGAAATAATTCACCCCTCCACTTT. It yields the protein CASSFGRNNSPLHF.